This TCR beta chain stems from a study of blood T cell repertoires in COVID-19. Background on the study: Sites in the United States, Italy and Spain provided acute and convalescent COVID-19 samples.

CDR1 and CDR2 from the germline V gene are SGHNT and YENEEA. V lost 2 bases, J lost 8 bases, and 3 bases stayed unmatched. The CDR3 loop spans 15 amino acids. Repertoires were generated with immunoSEQ multiplex PCR, while TCRdb's copy carries only in-frame clones and drops some. Among about 75,000 clones, less than 85% were seen once, and the ten largest hold 5.4%. Material for sequencing was peripheral blood. This receptor was obtained from a woman of 80 years or more with active or convalescent COVID-19. The V and J genes are TRBV11-3 and TRBJ2-1, with TRBD2 matching over 13 bases. CDR3 bases: TGTGCCAGCAGCTTAAGACTAGCGGGAGGCTATGAGCAGTTCTTC. Protein sequence: CASSLRLAGGYEQFF.